This TCR beta chain appears in the sequencing data of a study of T cell repertoires in cytomegalovirus infection. As for this clonotype: What it binds is not known.

From the reads, TCRdb called clonotypes with MiXCR, one entry per CDR3 protein. The repertoire holds roughly 990,000 distinct CDR3 sequences, with 30% to 40% as singletons. Whole-study results and caveats: Adding up the frequency of public TCR beta families identified people who carried CMV plus the relevant HLA. It was HLA-C-restricted CMV-specific TCR beta clonotypes that dominated the response ex vivo.

The CDR3 length is 14 residues. Germline V lookup: CDR1 KGHDR, CDR2 SFDVKD. With 3 bases removed from V and 8 bases from J, the gap between germline ends came to 15 bases. The genes are TRBV24-1 and TRBJ1-2; D might be TRBD1 (6 bases). The receptor comes from a human donor in good health (CMV status not recorded). Some clones in this sample may be carry-over from other donors' samples. The specimen was cultured CD8+ T cells from PBMCs, collected from culture after CMV antigen stimulation. The CDR3 protein is CATSDTRQVEGYTF. Here the CDR3 DNA reads TGTGCCACCAGTGATACCCGACAGGTGGAAGGCTACACCTTC.